This T cell receptor (beta chain) is from a study of blood T cell repertoires in COVID-19. The CDR3 extends over 13 amino acids. V shed 5 bases, J shed 11 bases, and the junction held 9 bases outside the gene matches. In germline, CDR1 is MDHEN, CDR2 SYDVKM. Recruits, aged roughly 18 to 89 years, lived in approximately 26 US areas. Participants' reported clinical history set cohort assignment. During the 2 weeks before they entered the study, exposed participants had met someone with a PCR-confirmed or clinician-diagnosed COVID-19 case. This table comes from immunoSEQ multiplex PCR, and its TCRdb copy is limited to in-frame clones, with some not included. The data hold around 250,000 clones, with more than 80% observed a single time.

The chain recombines TRBV28 with TRBJ1-1; TRBD1 matches 9 bases. The sequence was obtained from a man aged 50-60 years who had been exposed to COVID-19. Sequencing was carried out using PBMCs or T cells enriched from blood (not recorded which). CDR3 sequence: CASSADRDRAAFF. DNA for the CDR3: TGTGCCAGCAGTGCAGACCGGGACAGGGCTGCTTTCTTT. Variable domain in full (rest from reference TRBV28 and TRBJ1-1): DVKVTQSSRYLVKRTGEKVFLECVQDMDHENMFWYRQDPGLGLRLIYFSYDVKMKEKGDIPEGYSVSREKKERFSLILESASTNQTSMYLCASSADRDRAAFFGQGTRLTVV.